The TCR beta chain described here comes from a study of blood T cell repertoires in COVID-19. Turning to the study itself: Sites across the United States, Italy and Spain contributed samples from acute and convalescent COVID-19. PBMCs, B-cell-depleted T cells, or T cells were the source of the cDNA or gDNA that made up the material.

Authors' processing steps: Amplified reference gene primers provided the basis for estimating nucleated cell counts. The repertoire was sequenced with immunoSEQ multiplex PCR; TCRdb's copy has only in-frame clones and lacks some. That table supplies the V and J calls and clone size; D and trimming were determined from the DNA. The sample shows about 55,000 clones, around 85% of them seen only once. CDR3 length: 15 residues. V shed 4 bases and J 2 bases; nucleotides not matched to a gene: 10. Germline-derived CDR1 and CDR2 are DFQATT and SNEGSKA (reference sequence). This clone occurred once. The clonotype comes from a human donor in a cohort sampled during active COVID-19. The rearrangement links TRBV20-1 to TRBJ2-5; 7 positions agree with TRBD1. Sequencing used peripheral blood. The CDR3 DNA is TGCAGTGCTACTGAAACACAGGGGAATCAAGAGACCCAGTACTTC. It yields the protein CSATETQGNQETQYF.